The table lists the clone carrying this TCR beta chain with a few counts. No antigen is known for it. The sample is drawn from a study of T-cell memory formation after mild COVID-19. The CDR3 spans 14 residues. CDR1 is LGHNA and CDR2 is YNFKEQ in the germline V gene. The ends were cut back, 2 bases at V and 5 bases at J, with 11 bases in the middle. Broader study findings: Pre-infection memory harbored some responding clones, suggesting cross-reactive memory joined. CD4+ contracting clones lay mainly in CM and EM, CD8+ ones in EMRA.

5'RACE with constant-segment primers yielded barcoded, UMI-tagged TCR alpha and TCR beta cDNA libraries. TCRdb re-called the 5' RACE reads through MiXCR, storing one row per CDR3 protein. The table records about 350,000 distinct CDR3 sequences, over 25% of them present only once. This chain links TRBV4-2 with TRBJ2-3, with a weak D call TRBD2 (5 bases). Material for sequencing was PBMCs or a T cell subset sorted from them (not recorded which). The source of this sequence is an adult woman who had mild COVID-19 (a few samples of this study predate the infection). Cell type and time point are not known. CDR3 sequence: CASSQKLEIDTQYF. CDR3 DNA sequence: TGTGCCAGCAGCCAAAAACTAGAGATAGATACGCAGTATTTT.